A selection of T cell receptor beta chains follows, all from one sample in a study of blood T cells in healthy people across ages. Each CDR3 protein gets one entry after TCRdb re-called the 5' RACE reads with MiXCR. The table has 630,000 or so distinct CDR3 sequences, about a third seen once. The sequenced material came from blood. Receptors were obtained from a woman older than 75 in good health. Each CDR3 is given with its conserved first and last residue. The D gene is left open where the match is weak. A clone size is listed for some rows: how often the clone was seen (once, few, many), or a class if it is expanded.

j_gene,v_gene,d_gene,abundance,CDR3nt,CDR3aa
TRBJ1-4,TRBV6-5,-,many,TGTGCCAGCAGTTCGCCGAGTGGGAAACAACTGTTTTTT,CASSSPSGKQLFF
TRBJ1-4,TRBV7-2,-,-,TGTGCCAGCAGCTTAGGGCCAGGGTGGAATGAAGAACTGTTTTTT,CASSLGPGWNEELFF
TRBJ2-1,TRBV20-1,TRBD2,-,TGCAGTGCTAGAGATCTCGCGAGCGGGAGTTTAAGTGAGCAGTTCTTC,CSARDLASGSLSEQFF
TRBJ2-7,TRBV6-2/TRBV6-3,-,many,TGTGCCACCCGCCTTGGGACGTCCTACGAGCAGTACTTC,CATRLGTSYEQYF
TRBJ1-6,TRBV7-9,TRBD1,-,TGTGCCAGCAGCTTGGGACAGAGCCCCTATAATTCACCCCTCCACTTT,CASSLGQSPYNSPLHF
TRBJ1-5,TRBV6-1,-,-,TGTGCCAGCAGTGAAGCGGCCCGTGAACATTTT,CASSEAAREHF
TRBJ2-3,TRBV20-1,-,-,TGCAGTGCTACCCGAGAGGCAGATACGCAGTATTTT,CSATREADTQYF
TRBJ1-1,TRBV3-1,-,-,TGTGCCAGCAGCCAAGACCGGGCCTCGGGCACTGAAGCTTTCTTT,CASSQDRASGTEAFF
TRBJ1-6,TRBV7-2,TRBD1,-,TGTGCCAGCAGCCCCGCCGTCGGGACAGGATTACCCCTCCACTTT,CASSPAVGTGLPLHF
TRBJ1-2,TRBV20-1,-,-,TGCAGTGCGACCGGGACGGGGGGCTACACCTTC,CSATGTGGYTF
TRBJ2-5,TRBV30,-,-,TGTGCCTGGAGTGGCCCTAGGGCGATGGAGACCCAGTACTTC,CAWSGPRAMETQYF
TRBJ2-3,TRBV19,TRBD2,-,TGTGCCAGTAGTAGGACTAGCGGGGGAGCTAGCACAGATACGCAGTATTTT,CASSRTSGGASTDTQYF
TRBJ2-5,TRBV7-2,TRBD2,many,TGTGCCAGCAGCTCCAGCGGGACCGCCCAAGAGACCCAGTACTTC,CASSSSGTAQETQYF
TRBJ1-2,TRBV9,-,once,TGTGCCAGCGACGTAGACTTCGACAGCTCGGGAGGCTACACCTTC,CASDVDFDSSGGYTF
TRBJ2-1,TRBV18,TRBD1,many,TGTGCCAGCTCACCCTATCTAGGACAGGGATCCTACAATGAGCAGTTCTTC,CASSPYLGQGSYNEQFF
TRBJ2-1,TRBV9,-,many,TGTGCCAGCAGCGTAGTCGAGGGCGGTGAGCAGTTCTTC,CASSVVEGGEQFF
TRBJ1-4,TRBV9,-,few,TGTGCCAGCAGCGTCGAGCAGCGCCTGGGGAAACTGTTTTTT,CASSVEQRLGKLFF
TRBJ1-2,TRBV30,-,many,TGTGCCTGGAGACCTGGTCAGGGTGGCTACACCTTC,CAWRPGQGGYTF
TRBJ2-7,TRBV7-2,-,many,TGTGCCAGCAGCTTAAAGGCCGGGCCCTACGAGCAGTACTTC,CASSLKAGPYEQYF
TRBJ2-7,TRBV7-2,-,-,TGTGCCGTGCAATCGGGGGCCTCCTACGAGCGGTACTTC,CAVQSGASYERYF
TRBJ2-1,TRBV2,-,many,TGTGCCAGCAGTGTTAGGACTAACAATGAGCAGTTCTTC,CASSVRTNNEQFF
TRBJ2-5,TRBV5-1,-,-,TGCGCCAGCAATCGACAGGCTTACCAAGAGACCCAGTACTTC,CASNRQAYQETQYF
TRBJ1-1,TRBV10-3,-,many,TGTGCCATCAGTGAGTCGGTCGGGGGAAGGAGTGAAGCTTTCTTT,CAISESVGGRSEAFF
TRBJ2-1,TRBV7-9,-,many,TGTGCCAGCAGCCCATTCAACAGGGACAATGAGCAGTTCTTC,CASSPFNRDNEQFF
TRBJ1-3,TRBV27,-,few,TGTGCCAGCAGTTTATCGGGGTACTCTGGAAACACCATATATTTT,CASSLSGYSGNTIYF
TRBJ2-5,TRBV7-3,-,-,TGTGCCAGCAGCCGAGACGGGACTCAAGGGACCCAGTACTTC,CASSRDGTQGTQYF
TRBJ1-2,TRBV20-1,-,-,TGCAGTGCTACTCTGACGGAAAACTATGGCTACACCTTC,CSATLTENYGYTF
TRBJ1-1,TRBV7-2,-,few,TGTGCCAGCAGCTACCCCGCCCCTGAAGCTTTCTTT,CASSYPAPEAFF
TRBJ2-3,TRBV11-2,-,many,TGTGCCAGCAGCTTTCTAAAGACACGCACAGATACGCAGTATTTT,CASSFLKTRTDTQYF
TRBJ2-5,TRBV3-1,TRBD2,-,TGTGCCAGCAGCCCAGCGGGGGCCGGAGAGACCCAGTACTTC,CASSPAGAGETQYF
TRBJ2-4,TRBV5-1,TRBD2,few,TGCGCCAGCAGCTTGGCGGTCCCGGGGAGCGGGGGGCGACCAGCCATTCAGTACTTC,CASSLAVPGSGGRPAIQYF
TRBJ2-5,TRBV14,-,once,TGTGCCAGCAGCCCGGGTCGTCCAACAGAGACCCAGTACTTC,CASSPGRPTETQYF
TRBJ2-3,TRBV4-1,TRBD2,many,TGCGCCAGCAGCCAAGTGCCGCGGGGGGCCGTCGCCTCTAGCACAGATACGCAGTATTTT,CASSQVPRGAVASSTDTQYF
TRBJ1-2,TRBV7-2,-,-,TGTGCCGGCACCACACGGGAGCGAGGGGGCTACACCTTC,CAGTTRERGGYTF
TRBJ2-7,TRBV7-3,-,many,TGTGCCAGCAGCTTAAGTAGTCTGGGGGAGCAGTACTTC,CASSLSSLGEQYF
TRBJ2-4,TRBV20-1,-,-,TGCAGTGCCCAGAGCCGGTCGGGTGGAGCCAAAAACATTCAGTACTTC,CSAQSRSGGAKNIQYF
TRBJ2-5,TRBV15,-,many,TGTGCCACCAGCAGAGATCTCGGCAGTAGCCAAGAGACCCAGTACTTC,CATSRDLGSSQETQYF
TRBJ1-2,TRBV11-2,-,-,TGTGCCAGCAGCTTTGATCGCTCTCGCAGGGGTGATGGCTACACCTTC,CASSFDRSRRGDGYTF
TRBJ2-3,TRBV10-3,-,many,TGTGCCATCGGGGACGGCAGGGGAGCAGATACGCAGTATTTT,CAIGDGRGADTQYF
TRBJ2-4,TRBV6-5,-,-,TGTGCCAGCAGTTATGGTAGTGGCGCGTACGGCATTCAGTACTTC,CASSYGSGAYGIQYF
TRBJ2-4,TRBV12-1,-,-,TGTGCCAGCAGATTTTTTGGAGTGGTTGAAGCGGACATTCAGTACTTC,CASRFFGVVEADIQYF
TRBJ2-1,TRBV12-3/TRBV12-4,TRBD1,many,TGTGCCAGCAGCCGCATGCGGACAGGCTCGATCAATGAGCAGTTCTTC,CASSRMRTGSINEQFF
TRBJ2-3,TRBV2,-,-,TGTGCCATCCTACCATCAGATACGCAGTATTTT,CAILPSDTQYF
TRBJ2-7,TRBV3-1,-,-,TGTGCCAGCAGCTTAATGGCGGCCTCCTACGAGCAGTACTTC,CASSLMAASYEQYF
TRBJ1-2,TRBV30,-,-,TGTGCCTGGAGTGGGGTACTTGGAGGCTACACCTTC,CAWSGVLGGYTF